This T cell receptor beta chain came from a study of radiation and T cells in renal cell carcinoma. Study details: Nephrectomy followed 15 Gy stereotactic body radiation by 4 weeks. Overall study findings and caveats: From baseline, blood top tumor clonotypes peaked at 2 weeks post-radiation. Baseline intratumoral clonotype presence is unknown without pretreatment biopsies.

A few counts support this clone. The antigen is undetermined. Regarding time point: blood 2 weeks post-SBRT. Noted treatment: 15 Gy SBRT to primary tumor, nephrectomy 4 weeks later. The tumor was a clear cell renal cell carcinoma. TCRdb's copy holds only in-frame clones and misses some; the assay was immunoSEQ multiplex PCR. The sample includes roughly 150,000 clones, 80% to 90% of them seen just once. Looked up from germline, CDR1 is SNHLY and CDR2 is FYNNEI. V was pared by 7 bases and J by 7 bases, with 14 bases between. This CDR3 has 14 residues. Sample: blood, taken from a patient whose treatment included radiotherapy and nephrectomy. V and J are TRBV2 and TRBJ1-6; no reliable D call. The TCR originated in a woman aged 45-65 years with renal cell carcinoma. CDR3 sequence: CASTREGGNSPLHF. The CDR3 coding sequence is TGTGCCAGCACCCGTGAGGGCGGGAATTCACCCCTCCACTTT.